This TCR beta chain was obtained from a study of PD-L1 blockade in urothelial cancer. Study at large: About nine tenths of the roughly 30 patients comprised males who had bladder-origin urothelial cancer. Samples came from 3 weeks, at the second dose, and 6 weeks into treatment.

Per the germline V gene, CDR1 is LGHNA and CDR2 is YNFKEQ. This CDR3 spans 12 amino acids. Added to each PCR by spiking were synthetic TCR analog templates. Using immunoSEQ multiplex PCR, the repertoire was profiled, and TCRdb retains in-frame clones only, with some absent. In the table there are more than 35,000 clones, roughly four fifths of which are singletons. Patients had urothelial carcinoma that was locally advanced or metastatic. In regard to this clone: Its ends do not fully match the called genes, so a read error is possible.

The genes are TRBV4-2 and TRBJ1-1, with unresolved D. This TCR derives from a man aged 65-85 years with urothelial cancer. Sequences were derived from PBMCs, sampled around atezolizumab (anti-PD-L1) treatment. The chain's CDR3 is CASSQDRVEALF. DNA for the CDR3: TGTGCCAGCAGCCAAGATCGGGTGGAGGCCCTGTTT.